This passage covers 18 T cell receptor beta chains from one sample sequenced in a study of regulatory T cells in long-lasting Graves disease. Assembly of TCR beta libraries relied on iRepertoire HTBI primers together with Arm-PCR of CDR3 regions. TCRdb passed the multiplex PCR reads through MiXCR, listing each CDR3 protein once. The table lists roughly 380,000 distinct CDR3 sequences, about a sixth of them singletons. Time point specified: newly diagnosed GD, antithyroid drugs for less than 3 months. Extracted PBMC RNA gave rise to the TCR library. The specimen comprised peripheral blood mononuclear cells (PBMCs), sampled at new diagnosis, from a patient treated with antithyroid drugs. The origin of the receptors is a female donor with Graves disease.

This chain joins TRBV29-1 and TRBJ2-1, with TRBD2 as a possible D gene (5 bases). Germline V lookup: CDR1 SQVTM, CDR2 ANQGSEA. This CDR3 contains 13 residues. Trimming left V 7 bases short and J 5 bases short, with 15 bases between. CDR3 DNA: TGCAGCGATTGGAGTAGCGACCACAATGAGCAGTTCTTC. Residues: CSDWSSDHNEQFF.

This clonotype has at least ten counts. CDR3 protein: CASSLDRGSSYEQYF. The CDR3 DNA is TGTGCCAGCAGCTTAGACAGGGGGAGCTCCTACGAGCAGTACTTC. The chain carries TRBV11-2 and TRBJ2-7, with 7 positions matching TRBD1. CDR1 and CDR2 from the germline V gene are SGHAT and FQNNGV. The length of the CDR3 is 15 residues. V lost 0 bases and J lost 0; bases outside the gene matches: 2.

This clonotype was counted ten times or more. This rearrangement joins TRBV28 to TRBJ1-4, with D perhaps matching TRBD1 (5 bases). Trimming removed 6 bases at V and 5 bases at J, with 13 bases between. CDR3 length: 14 residues. Germline V CDR1 and CDR2: MDHEN, SYDVKM. The DNA for the CDR3 is TGTGCCAGCAGCCCATGGGGGATGAATGAAAAACTGTTTTTT. Residues: CASSPWGMNEKLFF. Full variable domain (remainder filled in from reference TRBV28 and TRBJ1-4): DVKVTQSSRYLVKRTGEKVFLECVQDMDHENMFWYRQDPGLGLRLIYFSYDVKMKEKGDIPEGYSVSREKKERFSLILESASTNQTSMYLCASSPWGMNEKLFFGSGTQLSVL.

The gene calls are TRBV20-1 and TRBJ1-1; D is unresolved. V gave up 3 bases and J gave up 11 bases, with 13 bases separating them. Germline CDR1 DFQATT, CDR2 SNEGSKA (reference sequence). The CDR3 covers 11 residues. The CDR3 DNA follows: TGCAGTGCTAGTTACACGGAAGAGGCTTTCTTT. This sequence encodes CSASYTEEAFF.

To note about this clonotype: A much larger clonotype is one base distant, so this may be a read error. Here the CDR3 DNA reads TGTGCCAGCAGCGTACAGGCTAAAGAGACCCAGTACTTC. As protein: CASSVQAKETQYF. J is TRBJ2-5 and V is TRBV7-3; TRBD1 is a possible D gene (5 bases). Germline CDR1 SGHTA, CDR2 FQGTGA. Trimming took off 5 bases at V and 3 bases at J, with 10 bases between the two ends. The CDR3 has 13 amino acids.

Ten or more counts support this clonotype. This chain uses TRBV7-9 with TRBJ2-3; D ambiguous. The CDR3 totals 15 residues. V was trimmed by 5 bases and J by 2 bases, leaving 14 bases between them. Germline V gene lookup returns CDR1 SEHNR and CDR2 FQNEAQ (reference sequence). CDR3 loop: CASSLPRVDTDTQYF. CDR3 sequence (DNA): TGTGCCAGCAGCCTCCCGAGAGTAGACACAGATACGCAGTATTTT.

The V gene is TRBV12-3 or TRBV12-4, the J gene TRBJ2-5; 7 bases fit TRBD2. The ends lost 2 bases at V and 4 bases at J; junction bases unmatched: 4. The CDR3 contains 14 residues. This CDR3 is CASSLPGGRETQYF. DNA for the CDR3: TGTGCCAGCAGTTTACCGGGCGGGAGAGAGACCCAGTACTTC.

This clonotype was recorded a few times. The CDR3 nucleotides read TGTGCCAGCAGTTTAGGGGACAGACGCTTTAATTCACCCCTCCACTTT. Its protein product is CASSLGDRRFNSPLHF. The chain recombines TRBV28 with TRBJ1-6, with TRBD1 matching over 7 bases. The CDR3 covers 16 residues. Germline values: CDR1 MDHEN, CDR2 SYDVKM. V shed 2 bases, J shed 6 bases, and the junction held 7 bases outside the gene matches.

This clonotype was detected ten times or more. V usage is TRBV20-1 and J usage is TRBJ2-7; D gene uncertain. CDR3 length equals 12 residues. Per the germline V gene, CDR1 is DFQATT and CDR2 is SNEGSKA (reference sequence). Trimming shortened V by 8 bases and J by 5 bases, and 16 bases separated the two germline ends. CDR3 sequence (DNA): TGCAGTCCTGACGCACCGGGCCACGAGCAGTACTTC. Translated, it gives CSPDAPGHEQYF.

For this clonotype: This may stem from a read error, because a much larger clone lies one nucleotide away. The chain uses TRBV5-5 and TRBJ2-3, with 7 positions matching TRBD2. J lost 0 bases, V lost 0 bases, and 4 bases had no gene match. Germline V gives CDR1 SGHKS, CDR2 YYEKEE (reference sequence). CDR3 length equals 16 residues. The CDR3 bases are TGTGCCAGCAGCTTGGCTCTAGCGGAGAGCACAGATACGCAGTATTTT. It specifies CASSLALAESTDTQYF.

This clonotype was recorded at least ten times. The gene calls are TRBV7-2 and TRBJ1-2; D is unresolved. The CDR3 loop spans 13 amino acids. V lost 3 bases, J lost 2 bases, and 7 bases lay in between. The germline V gene has CDR1 SGHTA and CDR2 FQGNSA. CDR3 protein: CASSFTTNYGYTF. CDR3 in DNA: TGTGCCAGCAGCTTCACAACAAACTATGGCTACACCTTC.

This clonotype was seen repeatedly, ten times or more. The V gene is TRBV5-1, the J gene TRBJ1-3; D is ambiguous. Germline loops: CDR1 SGHRS, CDR2 YFSETQ. Trimming stripped 0 bases from V and 0 bases from J, with 7 bases between. The CDR3 is made up of 15 amino acids. The CDR3 region is CASSLGPNSGNTIYF. The CDR3, as DNA: TGCGCCAGCAGCTTGGGACCGAACTCTGGAAACACCATATATTTT.

This clonotype has at least ten counts. The CDR3 sequence is CATSDPGTESSYNEQFF. The CDR3 region has the DNA TGTGCCACCAGTGACCCGGGGACAGAAAGCTCCTACAATGAGCAGTTCTTC. The J gene is TRBJ2-1, the V gene TRBV24-1, with 7 bases lining up with TRBD1. Unmatched junction bases numbered 8, after V lost 4 bases and J lost 0 bases. CDR3 length: 17 amino acids. The germline gives CDR1 KGHDR, CDR2 SFDVKD.

This clonotype has ten or more counts. This rearrangement joins TRBV6-2 or TRBV6-3 to TRBJ2-1, with 7 bases identical to TRBD2. The V gene end was trimmed by 0 bases and the J gene end by 14 bases; junction bases not matched to a gene: 4. The CDR3 spans 12 residues. Germline V gives CDR1 MNHEY, CDR2 SVGEGT. The CDR3 coding sequence is TGTGCCAGCAGTTACTCGCCAGGGAGGGAGTTCTTC. Amino acids: CASSYSPGREFF.

This clonotype was seen many times. One junction end disagrees with the germline gene, perhaps due to a read error. V and J are TRBV2 and TRBJ2-5; perhaps TRBD2 as D (6 bases). Per the germline V gene, CDR1 is SNHLY and CDR2 is FYNNEI. This CDR3 is built from 13 residues. The CDR3 protein is CASSDSTTGGLDF. The CDR3 nucleotides are TGTGCCAGCAGTGACTCTACTACTGGGGGGTTGGACTTC.

This clonotype was seen many times. V and J are TRBV6-1 and TRBJ1-2; D remains ambiguous. The length of the CDR3 is 16 residues. V gave up 4 bases and J gave up 3 bases, with 18 bases separating them. Germline V gene sequence: CDR1 MNHNS, CDR2 SASEGT. CDR3 nucleotides: TGTGCCAGCAGTGCCGAGACGTGGGGTGGGTACTATGGCTACACCTTC. Its translation: CASSAETWGGYYGYTF.

This clonotype was detected many times. This chain uses TRBV5-1 with TRBJ2-1, with D maybe TRBD2 (6 bases). The CDR3 sequence is 13 residues long. The germline CDR1 and CDR2 sequences are SGHRS and YFSETQ. Trimming cost V 3 bases and J 5 bases, with 9 bases left between them. CDR3 in amino acids: CASSYSSDNEQFF. As DNA, the CDR3 is TGCGCCAGCAGCTATTCTAGCGACAATGAGCAGTTCTTC.

V and J are TRBV5-6 and TRBJ1-6, with a weak D call TRBD1 (6 bases). The CDR3 spans 16 residues. Deletions cut 4 bases from V and 10 bases from J, with 21 bases between. Germline V gene sequence: CDR1 SGHDT, CDR2 YYEEEE. The CDR3 reads CASSPAGAGLKSPLHF. CDR3 bases: TGTGCCAGCAGCCCGGCAGGGGCGGGCCTGAAGTCACCCCTCCACTTT.